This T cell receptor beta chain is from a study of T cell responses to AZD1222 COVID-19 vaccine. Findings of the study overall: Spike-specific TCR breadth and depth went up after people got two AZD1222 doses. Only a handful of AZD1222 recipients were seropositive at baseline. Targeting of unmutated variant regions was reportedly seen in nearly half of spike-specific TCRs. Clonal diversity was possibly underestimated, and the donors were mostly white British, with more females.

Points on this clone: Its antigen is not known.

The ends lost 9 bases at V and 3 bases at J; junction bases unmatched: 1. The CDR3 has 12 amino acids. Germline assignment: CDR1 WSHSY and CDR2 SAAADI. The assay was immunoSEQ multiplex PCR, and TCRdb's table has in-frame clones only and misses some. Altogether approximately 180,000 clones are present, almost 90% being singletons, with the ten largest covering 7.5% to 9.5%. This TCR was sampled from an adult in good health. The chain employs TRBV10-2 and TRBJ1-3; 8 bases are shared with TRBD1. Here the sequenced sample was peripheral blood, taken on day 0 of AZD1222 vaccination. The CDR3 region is CASTGGGNTIYF. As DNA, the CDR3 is TGCGCCAGTACAGGGGGTGGAAACACCATATATTTT.